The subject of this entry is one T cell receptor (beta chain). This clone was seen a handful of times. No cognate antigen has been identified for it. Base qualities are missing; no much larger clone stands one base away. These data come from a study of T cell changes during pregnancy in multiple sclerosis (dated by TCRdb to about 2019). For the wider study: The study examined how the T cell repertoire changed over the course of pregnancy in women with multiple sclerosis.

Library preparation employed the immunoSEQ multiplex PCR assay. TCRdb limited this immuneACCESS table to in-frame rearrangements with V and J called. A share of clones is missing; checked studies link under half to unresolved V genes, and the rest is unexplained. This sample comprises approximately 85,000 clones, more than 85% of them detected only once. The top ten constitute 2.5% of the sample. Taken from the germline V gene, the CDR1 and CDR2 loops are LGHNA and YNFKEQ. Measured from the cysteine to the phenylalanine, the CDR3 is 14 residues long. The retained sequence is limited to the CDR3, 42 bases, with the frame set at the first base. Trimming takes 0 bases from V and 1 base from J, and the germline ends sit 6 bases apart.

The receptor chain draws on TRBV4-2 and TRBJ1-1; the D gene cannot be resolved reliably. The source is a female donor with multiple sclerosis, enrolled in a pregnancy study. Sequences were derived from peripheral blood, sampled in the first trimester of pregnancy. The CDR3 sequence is CASSQDWQNTEAFF. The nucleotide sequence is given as TGTGCCAGCAGCCAAGATTGGCAGAACACTGAAGCTTTCTTT.